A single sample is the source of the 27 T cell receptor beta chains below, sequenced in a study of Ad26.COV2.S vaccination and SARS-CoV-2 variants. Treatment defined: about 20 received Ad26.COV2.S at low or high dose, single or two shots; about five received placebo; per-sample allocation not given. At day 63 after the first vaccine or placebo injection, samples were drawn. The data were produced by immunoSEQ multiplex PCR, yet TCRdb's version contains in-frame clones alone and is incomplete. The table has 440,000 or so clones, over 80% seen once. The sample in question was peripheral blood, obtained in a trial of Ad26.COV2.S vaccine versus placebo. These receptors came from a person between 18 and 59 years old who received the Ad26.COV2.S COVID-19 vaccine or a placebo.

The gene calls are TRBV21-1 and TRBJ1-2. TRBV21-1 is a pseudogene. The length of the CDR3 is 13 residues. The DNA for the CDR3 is TGTGCCAGCAGCAAACGGGGCCGGCGGGGCTACACCTTC. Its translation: CASSKRGRRGYTF.

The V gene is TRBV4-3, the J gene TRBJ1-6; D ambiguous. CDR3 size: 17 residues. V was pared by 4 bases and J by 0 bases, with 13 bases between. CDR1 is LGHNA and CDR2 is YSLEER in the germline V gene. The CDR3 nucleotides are TGCGCCAGCAGCCTGTCGTACCCCCACTCCTATAATTCACCCCTCCACTTT. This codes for CASSLSYPHSYNSPLHF.

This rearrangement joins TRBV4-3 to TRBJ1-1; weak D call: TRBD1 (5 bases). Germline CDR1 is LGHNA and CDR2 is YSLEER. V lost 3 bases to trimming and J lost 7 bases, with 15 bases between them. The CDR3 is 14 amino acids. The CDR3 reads CASSHLGGASEAFF. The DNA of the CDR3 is TGCGCCAGCAGCCATCTAGGTGGGGCGAGTGAAGCTTTCTTT.

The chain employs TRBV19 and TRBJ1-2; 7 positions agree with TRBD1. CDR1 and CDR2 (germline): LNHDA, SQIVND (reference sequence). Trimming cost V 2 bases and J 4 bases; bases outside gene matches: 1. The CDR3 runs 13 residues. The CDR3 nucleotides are TGTGCCAGTAGTATACAGGGGGTCTATGGCTACACCTTC. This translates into CASSIQGVYGYTF. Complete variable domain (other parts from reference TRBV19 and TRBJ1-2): DGGITQSPKYLFRKEGQNVTLSCEQNLNHDAMYWYRQDPGQGLRLIYYSQIVNDFQKGDIAEGYSVSREKKESFPLTVTSAQKNPTAFYLCASSIQGVYGYTFGSGTRLTVV.

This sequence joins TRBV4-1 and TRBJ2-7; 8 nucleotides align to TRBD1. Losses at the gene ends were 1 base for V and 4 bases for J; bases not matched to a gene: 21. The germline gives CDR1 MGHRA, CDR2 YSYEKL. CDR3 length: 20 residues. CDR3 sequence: CASSQVWVRGQEPTPYEQYF. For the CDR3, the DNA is TGCGCCAGCAGCCAAGTGTGGGTAAGGGGACAGGAACCGACCCCTTACGAGCAGTACTTC.

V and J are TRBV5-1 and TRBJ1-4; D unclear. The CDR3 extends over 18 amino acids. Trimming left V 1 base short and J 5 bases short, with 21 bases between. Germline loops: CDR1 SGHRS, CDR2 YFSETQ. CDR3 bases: TGCGCCAGCAGCTTGCCATTTGCAACCGGAGTACAAAATGAAAAACTGTTTTTT. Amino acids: CASSLPFATGVQNEKLFF.

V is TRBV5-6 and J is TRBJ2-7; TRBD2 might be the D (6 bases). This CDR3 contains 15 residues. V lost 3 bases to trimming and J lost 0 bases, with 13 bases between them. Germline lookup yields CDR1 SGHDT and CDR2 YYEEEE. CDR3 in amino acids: CASSSPGLHSYEQYF. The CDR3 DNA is TGTGCCAGCAGCTCTCCGGGACTCCACTCCTACGAGCAGTACTTC.

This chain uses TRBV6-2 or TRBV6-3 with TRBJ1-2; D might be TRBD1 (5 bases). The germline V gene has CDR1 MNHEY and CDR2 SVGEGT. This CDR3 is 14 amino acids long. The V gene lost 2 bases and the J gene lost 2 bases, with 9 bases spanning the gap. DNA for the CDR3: TGTGCCAGCAGTTACGGGGGATCGAACTATGGCTACACCTTC. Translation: CASSYGGSNYGYTF.

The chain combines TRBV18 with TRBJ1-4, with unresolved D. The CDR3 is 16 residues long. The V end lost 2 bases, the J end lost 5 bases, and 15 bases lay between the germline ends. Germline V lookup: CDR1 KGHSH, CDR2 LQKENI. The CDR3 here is CASSPSDALTNEKLFF. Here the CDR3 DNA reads TGTGCCAGCTCACCATCGGACGCTCTTACGAATGAAAAACTGTTTTTT.

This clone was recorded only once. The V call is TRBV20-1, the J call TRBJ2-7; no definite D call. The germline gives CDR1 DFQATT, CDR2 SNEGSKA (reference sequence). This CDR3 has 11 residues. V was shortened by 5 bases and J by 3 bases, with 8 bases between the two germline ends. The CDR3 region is CSAVLSYEQYF. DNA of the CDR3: TGCAGTGCTGTTTTAAGCTACGAGCAGTACTTC.

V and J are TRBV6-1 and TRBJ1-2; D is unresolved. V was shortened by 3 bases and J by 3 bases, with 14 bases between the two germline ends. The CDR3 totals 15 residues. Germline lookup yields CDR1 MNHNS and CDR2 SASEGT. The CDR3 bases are TGTGCCAGCAGTGATCTATTCAGCCCTGACTATGGCTACACCTTC. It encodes CASSDLFSPDYGYTF.

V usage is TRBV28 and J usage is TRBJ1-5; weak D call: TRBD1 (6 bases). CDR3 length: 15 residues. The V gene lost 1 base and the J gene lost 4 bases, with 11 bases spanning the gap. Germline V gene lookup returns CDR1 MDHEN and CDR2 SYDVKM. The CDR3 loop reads CASSLSTGNNQPQHF. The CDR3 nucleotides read TGTGCCAGCAGTTTATCCACAGGGAATAATCAGCCCCAGCATTTT.

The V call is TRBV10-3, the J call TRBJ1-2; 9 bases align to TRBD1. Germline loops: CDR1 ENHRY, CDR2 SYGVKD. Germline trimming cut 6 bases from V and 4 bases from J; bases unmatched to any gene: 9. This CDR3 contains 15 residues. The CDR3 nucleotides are TGTGCCATCAGGGGACAGGGCTCGGTTAGCTATGGCTACACCTTC. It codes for CAIRGQGSVSYGYTF.

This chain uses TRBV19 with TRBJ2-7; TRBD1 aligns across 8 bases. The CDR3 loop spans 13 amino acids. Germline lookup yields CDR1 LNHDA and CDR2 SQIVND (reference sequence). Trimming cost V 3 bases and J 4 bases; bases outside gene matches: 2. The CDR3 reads CASSMDRAYEQYF. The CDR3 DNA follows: TGTGCCAGTAGTATGGACAGGGCGTACGAGCAGTACTTC.

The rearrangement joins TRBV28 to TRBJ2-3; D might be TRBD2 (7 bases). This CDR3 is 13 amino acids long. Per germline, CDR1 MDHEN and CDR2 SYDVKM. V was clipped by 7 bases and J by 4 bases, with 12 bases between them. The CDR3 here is CASKPGGPDTQYF. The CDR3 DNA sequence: TGTGCCAGCAAACCGGGGGGCCCAGATACGCAGTATTTT.

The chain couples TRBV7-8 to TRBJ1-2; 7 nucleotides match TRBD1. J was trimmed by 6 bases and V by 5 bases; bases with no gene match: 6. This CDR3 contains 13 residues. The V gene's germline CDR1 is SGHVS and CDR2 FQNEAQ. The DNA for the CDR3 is TGTGCCAGCAGCCGTGGACAGGTCGATGGCTACACCTTC. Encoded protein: CASSRGQVDGYTF.

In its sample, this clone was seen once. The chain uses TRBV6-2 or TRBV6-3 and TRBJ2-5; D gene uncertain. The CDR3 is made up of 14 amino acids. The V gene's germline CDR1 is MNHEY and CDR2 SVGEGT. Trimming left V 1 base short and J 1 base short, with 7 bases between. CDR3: CASSYWRFQETQYF. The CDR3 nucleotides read TGTGCCAGCAGTTACTGGCGCTTCCAAGAGACCCAGTACTTC.

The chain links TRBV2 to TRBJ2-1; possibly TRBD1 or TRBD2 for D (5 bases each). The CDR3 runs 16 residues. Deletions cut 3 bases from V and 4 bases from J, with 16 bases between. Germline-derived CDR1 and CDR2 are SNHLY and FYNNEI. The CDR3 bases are TGTGCCAGCAGTGACCCCGGGACCCGGACTTACAATGAGCAGTTCTTC. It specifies CASSDPGTRTYNEQFF.

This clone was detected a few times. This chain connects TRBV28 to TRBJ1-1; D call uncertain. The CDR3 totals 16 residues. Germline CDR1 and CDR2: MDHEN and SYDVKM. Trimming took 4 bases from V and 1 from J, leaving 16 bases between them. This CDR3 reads CASSSPGSGGNTEAFF. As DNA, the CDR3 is TGTGCCAGCAGTTCCCCCGGGTCAGGAGGGAACACTGAAGCTTTCTTT.

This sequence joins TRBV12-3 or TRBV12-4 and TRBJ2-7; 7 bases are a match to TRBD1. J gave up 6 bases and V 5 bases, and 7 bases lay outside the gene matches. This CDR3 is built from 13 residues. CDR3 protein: CASSRATGVEQYF. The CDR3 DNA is TGTGCCAGCAGTCGGGCCACAGGGGTCGAGCAGTACTTC.

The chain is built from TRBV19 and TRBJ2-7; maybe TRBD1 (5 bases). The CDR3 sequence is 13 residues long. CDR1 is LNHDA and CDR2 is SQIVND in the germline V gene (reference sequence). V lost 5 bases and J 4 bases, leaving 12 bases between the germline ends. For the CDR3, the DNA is TGTGCCAGTAGTCTGGGCAGGGCTTACGAGCAGTACTTC. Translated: CASSLGRAYEQYF.

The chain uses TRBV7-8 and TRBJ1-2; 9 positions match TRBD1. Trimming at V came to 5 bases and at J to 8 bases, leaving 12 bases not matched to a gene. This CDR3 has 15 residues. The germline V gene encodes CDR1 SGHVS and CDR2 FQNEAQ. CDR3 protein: CASSGGWDRDRGYTF. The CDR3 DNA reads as TGTGCCAGCAGCGGAGGGTGGGACAGGGACCGCGGCTACACCTTC.

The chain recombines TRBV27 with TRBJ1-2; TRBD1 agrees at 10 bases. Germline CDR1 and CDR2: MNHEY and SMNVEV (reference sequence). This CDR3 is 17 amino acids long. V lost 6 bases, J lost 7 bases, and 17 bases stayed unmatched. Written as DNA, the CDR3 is TGTGCCAGCAGGCGTCGGGACAGGGGTATTATTTCGGGTGGCTACACCTTC. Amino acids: CASRRRDRGIISGGYTF.

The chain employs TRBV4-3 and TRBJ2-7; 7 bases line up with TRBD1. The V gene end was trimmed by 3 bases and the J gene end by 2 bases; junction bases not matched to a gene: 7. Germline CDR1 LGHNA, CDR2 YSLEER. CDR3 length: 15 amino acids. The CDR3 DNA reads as TGCGCCAGCAGCCAGTACGGGACAGCAACCTACGAGCAGTACTTC. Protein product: CASSQYGTATYEQYF.

CDR3 in amino acids: CASSQEKGTGDGVNQPQHF. CDR3 in DNA: TGCGCCAGCAGCCAAGAGAAAGGGACAGGGGACGGGGTCAATCAGCCCCAGCATTTT. This chain uses TRBV4-3 with TRBJ1-5, with 10 bases fitting TRBD1. CDR3 length: 19 residues. CDR1 is LGHNA and CDR2 is YSLEER in the germline V gene. Trimming removed 0 bases from V and 3 bases from J; junction bases left unmatched: 11.

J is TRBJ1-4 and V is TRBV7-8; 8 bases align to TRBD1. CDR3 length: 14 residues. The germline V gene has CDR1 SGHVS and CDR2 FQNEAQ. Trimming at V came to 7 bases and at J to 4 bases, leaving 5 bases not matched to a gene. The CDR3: CASNRDRSNEKLFF. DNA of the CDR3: TGTGCCAGCAACCGGGACAGGAGTAATGAAAAACTGTTTTTT.

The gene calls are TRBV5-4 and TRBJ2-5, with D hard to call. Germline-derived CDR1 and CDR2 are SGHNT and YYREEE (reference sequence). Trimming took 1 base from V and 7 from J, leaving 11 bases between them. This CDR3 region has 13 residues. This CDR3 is CASSLIPDGTQYF. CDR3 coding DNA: TGTGCCAGCAGCTTGATTCCGGATGGGACCCAGTACTTC. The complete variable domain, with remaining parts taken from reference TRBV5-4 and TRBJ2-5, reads ETGVTQSPTHLIKTRGQQVTLRCSSQSGHNTVSWYQQALGQGPQFIFQYYREEENGRGNFPPRFSGLQFPNYSSELNVNALELDDSALYLCASSLIPDGTQYFGPGTRLLVL.